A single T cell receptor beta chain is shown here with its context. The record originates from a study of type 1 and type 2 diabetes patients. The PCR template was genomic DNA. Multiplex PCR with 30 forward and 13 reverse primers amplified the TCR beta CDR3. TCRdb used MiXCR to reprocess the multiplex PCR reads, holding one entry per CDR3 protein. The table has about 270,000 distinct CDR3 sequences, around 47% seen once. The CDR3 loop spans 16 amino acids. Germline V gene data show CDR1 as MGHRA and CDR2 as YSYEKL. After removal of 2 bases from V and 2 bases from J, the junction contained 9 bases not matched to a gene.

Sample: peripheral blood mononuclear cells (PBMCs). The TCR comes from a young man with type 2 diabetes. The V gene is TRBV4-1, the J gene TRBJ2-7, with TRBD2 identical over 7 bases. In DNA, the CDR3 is TGCGCCAGCAGCCAACAGATAACCCGGGAGGCCTACGAGCAGTACTTC. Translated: CASSQQITREAYEQYF.